Each of the 13 T cell receptor beta chains below was sequenced from the same sample in a study of regulatory T cells in long-lasting Graves disease. Arm-PCR of CDR3 regions and iRepertoire HTBI primers were used to build TCR beta libraries. TCRdb ran MiXCR on the multiplex PCR reads and lists one entry per CDR3 protein. The table shows 700,000 or so distinct CDR3 sequences, with 25% to 30% occurring only once. Time point meaning: persistent/refractory GD, antithyroid drugs over 5 years with positive TRAb. The TCR library was prepared using RNA isolated from PBMCs. Material: peripheral blood mononuclear cells (PBMCs), obtained when the disease was refractory, from a patient treated with antithyroid drugs. The origin of the receptors is a female donor with Graves disease.

This chain links TRBV27 with TRBJ1-1; D call uncertain. Germline lookup yields CDR1 MNHEY and CDR2 SMNVEV (reference sequence). V was clipped by 6 bases and J by 1 base, with 12 bases between them. This CDR3 comprises 14 residues. CDR3 sequence (DNA): TGTGCCAGCAGCCCCCAGGTCGCGAACACTGAAGCTTTCTTT. Translation: CASSPQVANTEAFF.

This clonotype has only a few counts. The V gene is TRBV28, the J gene TRBJ1-6; a possible D gene is TRBD1 (6 bases). V was shortened by 5 bases and J by 9 bases, with 14 bases between the two germline ends. Germline V gene lookup returns CDR1 MDHEN and CDR2 SYDVKM. The length of the CDR3 is 14 residues. CDR3 amino acids: CASSPGSGVSPLHF. The CDR3 nucleotides read TGTGCCAGCAGTCCCGGGTCAGGGGTTTCACCCCTCCACTTT.

The V call is TRBV18, the J call TRBJ1-5, with 8 positions matching TRBD1. Germline CDR1 is KGHSH and CDR2 is LQKENI. The CDR3 extends over 14 amino acids. With V trimmed by 8 bases and J by 7 bases, 10 bases remained unmatched. CDR3 region: CASDTGGVGQPQHF. DNA of the CDR3: TGTGCCAGCGATACAGGGGGTGTGGGGCAGCCCCAGCATTTT.

The rearrangement joins TRBV2 to TRBJ2-3, with 9 bases aligning to TRBD2. The CDR3 totals 16 residues. With V trimmed by 4 bases and J by 5 bases, 10 bases remained unmatched. Germline lookup yields CDR1 SNHLY and CDR2 FYNNEI. This CDR3 is CASSAGTSFRVDTQYF. The DNA of the CDR3 is TGTGCCAGCAGTGCCGGGACTAGCTTTCGGGTAGATACGCAGTATTTT.

The chain recombines TRBV10-2 with TRBJ2-3, with a weak D call TRBD2 (6 bases). CDR1 is WSHSY, CDR2 SAAADI, per germline. The CDR3 extends over 16 amino acids. The V gene lost 0 bases and the J gene lost 1 base, with 11 bases spanning the gap. The CDR3 nucleotides read TGCGCCAGCAGTGAGTCCGGGGGAGTCGGCACAGATACGCAGTATTTT. As protein: CASSESGGVGTDTQYF.

The chain is built from TRBV5-1 and TRBJ1-1, with TRBD1 as a possible D gene (6 bases). This CDR3 has 15 residues. Germline CDR1 reads SGHRS; CDR2 reads YFSETQ. Trimming cost V 0 bases and J 7 bases, with 16 bases left between them. The CDR3 region has the DNA TGCGCCAGCAGCTTGGACCGGGGGCGGATGGGTGAAGCTTTCTTT. This sequence encodes CASSLDRGRMGEAFF.

This clonotype was seen ten or more times. The CDR3: CASLRDSEETQYF. The CDR3 coding sequence is TGTGCCAGTCTCCGGGACAGTGAAGAGACCCAGTACTTC. The chain recombines TRBV28 with TRBJ2-5, with 7 bases lining up with TRBD1. V trimming: 9 bases; J trimming: 3 bases; junction bases outside the gene matches: 7. This CDR3 spans 13 amino acids. Germline CDR1 MDHEN, CDR2 SYDVKM.

This rearrangement joins TRBV28 to TRBJ1-1; TRBD1 might be the D (6 bases). This CDR3 spans 15 amino acids. Germline CDR1 is MDHEN and CDR2 is SYDVKM. The V gene lost 1 base and the J gene lost 4 bases, with 13 bases spanning the gap. CDR3 in DNA: TGTGCCAGCAGTTTATCCGGGGGGCAGGGCACTGAAGCTTTCTTT. This encodes CASSLSGGQGTEAFF.

This clonotype occurred a few times. The genes are TRBV6-1 and TRBJ1-3; D not resolved. The germline gives CDR1 MNHNS, CDR2 SASEGT. The CDR3 is 15 residues long. V lost 0 bases and J lost 4, with 10 bases in between. The CDR3 protein is CASSEAGSLGNTIYF. The CDR3 DNA reads as TGTGCCAGCAGTGAAGCAGGCAGTCTCGGAAACACCATATATTTT.

To note about this clonotype: This may stem from a read error, because a much larger clone lies one nucleotide away. The chain links TRBV2 to TRBJ1-2; D call uncertain. CDR3 size: 14 residues. Trimming took 3 bases from V and 0 from J, leaving 8 bases between them. Germline CDR1 reads SNHLY; CDR2 reads FYNNEI. The CDR3 DNA reads as TGTGCCAGCAGTGAGATGATCTCTAACTATGGCTACACCTTC. Encoded protein: CASSEMISNYGYTF.

The sample holds a few counts of this clonotype. The rearrangement links TRBV12-3 or TRBV12-4 to TRBJ1-5; D not resolved. The CDR3 length is 16 residues. V lost 5 bases to trimming and J lost 3 bases, with 17 bases between them. This CDR3 reads CASSPALIEYNQPQHF. CDR3 DNA sequence: TGTGCCAGCAGTCCTGCCCTGATCGAGTACAATCAGCCCCAGCATTTT.

The V gene is TRBV12-3 or TRBV12-4, the J gene TRBJ1-2; D not resolved. The ends were cut back, 5 bases at V and 4 bases at J, with 14 bases in the middle. CDR3 length equals 14 residues. CDR3 in DNA: TGTGCCAGCAGTACACATCCTAAGGGCTATGGCTACACCTTC. Translation gives CASSTHPKGYGYTF.

The table lists this clonotype with many counts. This sequence joins TRBV27 and TRBJ2-2; D is unresolved. Germline V gene data show CDR1 as MNHEY and CDR2 as SMNVEV (reference sequence). Trimming pared 6 bases from V and 7 bases from J, leaving 6 bases between. This CDR3 has 11 residues. DNA for the CDR3: TGTGCCAGCAGCTCATACGGGGAGCTGTTTTTT. As protein: CASSSYGELFF.